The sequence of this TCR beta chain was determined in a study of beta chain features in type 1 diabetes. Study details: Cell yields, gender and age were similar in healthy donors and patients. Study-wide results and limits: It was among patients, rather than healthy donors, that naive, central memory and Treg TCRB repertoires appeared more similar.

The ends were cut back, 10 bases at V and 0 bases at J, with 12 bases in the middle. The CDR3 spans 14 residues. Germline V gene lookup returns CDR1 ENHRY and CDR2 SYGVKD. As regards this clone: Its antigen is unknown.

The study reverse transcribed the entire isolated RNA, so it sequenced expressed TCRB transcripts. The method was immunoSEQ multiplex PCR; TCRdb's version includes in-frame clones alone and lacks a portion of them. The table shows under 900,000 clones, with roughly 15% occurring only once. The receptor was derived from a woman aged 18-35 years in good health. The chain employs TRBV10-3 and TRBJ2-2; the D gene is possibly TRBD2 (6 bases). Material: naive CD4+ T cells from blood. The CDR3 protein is CATSGTSNTGELFF. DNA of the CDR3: TGTGCCACCTCTGGGACTTCGAACACCGGGGAGCTGTTTTTT.